This is a list of T cell receptor beta chains from one sample in a study of blood T cell repertoires in COVID-19. Libraries were prepared by immunoSEQ multiplex PCR; TCRdb keeps only in-frame clonotypes and omits some of them. The sample contains 80,000 to 95,000 clones, around 90% of which appear only once. The specimen sequenced was peripheral blood. Receptors were obtained from a man between 65 and 80 years old with acute or convalescent COVID-19. CDR3s include the opening cysteine and the closing phenylalanine or tryptophan. The D gene is left open where the match is weak. Clone size, where shown, is once, few, many, or a class for clones that have expanded.

clone_size d_call j_call v_call cdr3_nt cdr3_aa
once - TRBJ2-1 TRBV6-5 TGTGCCAGCAGGAAGGGTGGGGCCAACAATGAGCAGTTCTTC CASRKGGANNEQFF
- - TRBJ1-2 TRBV3-1/TRBV3-2 TGTGCCAGCACATCAGAGGGGGAGTATGGCTACACCTTC CASTSEGEYGYTF
- - TRBJ2-1 TRBV4-3 TGCGCCAGCAGCCAATGGTTTGGGCAGGGCGGCAATGAGCAGTTCTTC CASSQWFGQGGNEQFF
once - TRBJ1-5 TRBV20-1 TGCAGTGCTAGTAGCGGTCCAAATCAGCCCCAGCATTTT CSASSGPNQPQHF
- TRBD1 TRBJ2-7 TRBV27 TGTGCCAGCAGTAGACAGGGGGGGAGGGAGCAGTACTTC CASSRQGGREQYF
few - TRBJ1-5 TRBV19 TGTGCCAGTAGTATAGGTGGGGGCGGACAGCCCCAGCATTTT CASSIGGGGQPQHF
- - TRBJ1-5 TRBV19 TGTGCCAGTAGTATGGGCACCCGAAGCAATCAGCCCCAGCATTTT CASSMGTRSNQPQHF
- TRBD2 TRBJ2-1 TRBV7-3 TGTGCCAGCAGCGATCAAGCGGGGGGGCTGATCAATGAGCAGTTCTTC CASSDQAGGLINEQFF
few - TRBJ1-1 TRBV30 TGTGCCTGGAGCGCCATAACGGGTGAAGCTTTCTTT CAWSAITGEAFF
- TRBD1 TRBJ2-7 TRBV7-2 TGTGCCAGCAGCTTAGTAGGACAGGCCCGCGAGCAGTACTTC CASSLVGQAREQYF
- - TRBJ1-6 TRBV21-1 TGTGCCAGCAGCAAAGACCCGGGATTGGCACCCCTCCACTTT CASSKDPGLAPLHF
- - TRBJ1-1 TRBV4-1 TGCGCCAGCAGCCAACCAGGAAACGTAGTTCGGACTGAAGCTTTCTTT CASSQPGNVVRTEAFF
- TRBD2 TRBJ2-1 TRBV6-2/TRBV6-3 TGTGCCAGCAGTTACTCGAAGCGGGGGGCCTCCTACAATGAGCAGTTCTTC CASSYSKRGASYNEQFF
- - TRBJ2-7 TRBV3-1/TRBV3-2 TGTGCCAGCAGCCAAGATGAGGGTCGGGAGCAGTACTTC CASSQDEGREQYF
- TRBD2 TRBJ2-1 TRBV4-1 TGCGCCAGCAGCCAGTCAGCACTAGCGGCCCTGGGGGGTGAGCAGTTCTTC CASSQSALAALGGEQFF
- - TRBJ1-5 TRBV7-2 TGTGCCAGCAGCGCTCAACAGGGCTCCGGTCAGCCCCAGCATTTT CASSAQQGSGQPQHF
- TRBD1 TRBJ2-1 TRBV4-1 TGCGCCAGCAGCCCACGACGAGGACAGGGCTACAATGAGCAGTTCTTC CASSPRRGQGYNEQFF
- TRBD1 TRBJ2-7 TRBV6-5 TGTGCCAGCAGCCGGCCCGGACAGGGTTTGGCCGAGCAGTACTTC CASSRPGQGLAEQYF
- - TRBJ2-7 TRBV28 TGTGCCAGCGGGCAGGGGGGAACCTACGAGCAGTACTTC CASGQGGTYEQYF
- - TRBJ2-2 TRBV18 TGTGCCAGCTCACCACGGGGCTTTACGAACACCGGGGAGCTGTTTTTT CASSPRGFTNTGELFF
- - TRBJ2-7 TRBV6-2/TRBV6-3 TGTGCCAGCAGTTATAGGGGAAATGACGAGCAGTACTTC CASSYRGNDEQYF
once - TRBJ1-2 TRBV24-1 TGTGCCACCAGTGATGGGGCGGCATCTAACTATGGCTACACCTTC CATSDGAASNYGYTF
- TRBD1 TRBJ1-2 TRBV7-9 TGTGCCAGCAGCCCGGGACAGGGGGCTTGGGGCTACACCTTC CASSPGQGAWGYTF
once - TRBJ2-5 TRBV5-6 TGTGCCAGCAGCCGGCCCCAAGCGAAAGAGACCCAGTACTTC CASSRPQAKETQYF
- - TRBJ2-7 TRBV5-4 TGTGCCAGCAGCCCGGACAGACCCTCCTACGAGCAGTACTTC CASSPDRPSYEQYF
once - TRBJ2-5 TRBV5-1 TGCGCCAGCAGCTTGGGGGGACAAGGCGATCGAGAGACCCAGTACTTC CASSLGGQGDRETQYF
- - TRBJ2-2 TRBV24-1 TGTGCCACCGGAGGACTGAACACCGGGGAGCTGTTTTTT CATGGLNTGELFF
- - TRBJ2-7 TRBV6-6 TGTGCCAGCAGTTACCTGGCGGAAAGTCGGCAGTACTTC CASSYLAESRQYF
- - TRBJ2-7 TRBV6-2/TRBV6-3 TGTGCCAGCAGTTACTCGTTGGCCGGGGAGCAGTACTTC CASSYSLAGEQYF
- TRBD2 TRBJ2-1 TRBV5-8 TGTGCCAGCAGCCGACGGACTAGCGGAACCTACAATGAGCAGTTCTTC CASSRRTSGTYNEQFF
- - TRBJ1-5 TRBV27 TGTGCCAGCAGTTCCCGACAGGATAATTTTTCGCCCCAGCATTTT CASSSRQDNFSPQHF
once TRBD1 TRBJ1-2 TRBV28 TGTGCCAGCAGTCACCGGACAGGGAACTATGGCTACACCTTC CASSHRTGNYGYTF
- TRBD1 TRBJ1-6 TRBV30 TGTGCCTGGAGTGAAAAGGGCAGGGGGGATTCACCCCTCCACTTT CAWSEKGRGDSPLHF
- TRBD2 TRBJ2-1 TRBV7-3 TGTGCCAGCAGCTTAAAAGCGGGGGGGCCTGAGCAGTTCTTC CASSLKAGGPEQFF
- TRBD2 TRBJ2-7 TRBV29-1 TGCAGCGTTGAAGCGGTAGCGGGGGGTTCCTACGAGCAGTACTTC CSVEAVAGGSYEQYF